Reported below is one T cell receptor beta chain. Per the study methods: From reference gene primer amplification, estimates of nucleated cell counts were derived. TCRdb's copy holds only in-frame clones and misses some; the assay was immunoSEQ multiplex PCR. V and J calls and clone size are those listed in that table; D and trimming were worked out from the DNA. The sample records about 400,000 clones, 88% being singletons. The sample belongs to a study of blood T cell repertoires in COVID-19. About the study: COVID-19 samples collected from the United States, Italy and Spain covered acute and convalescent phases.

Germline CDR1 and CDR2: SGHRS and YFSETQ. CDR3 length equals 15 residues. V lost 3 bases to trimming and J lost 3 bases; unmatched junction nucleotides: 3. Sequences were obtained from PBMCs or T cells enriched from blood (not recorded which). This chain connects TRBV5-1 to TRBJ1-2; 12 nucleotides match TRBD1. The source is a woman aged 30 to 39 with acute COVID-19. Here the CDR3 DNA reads TGCGCCAGCAGCTCGGGACAGGGGGCCGACTATGGCTACACCTTC. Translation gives CASSSGQGADYGYTF.